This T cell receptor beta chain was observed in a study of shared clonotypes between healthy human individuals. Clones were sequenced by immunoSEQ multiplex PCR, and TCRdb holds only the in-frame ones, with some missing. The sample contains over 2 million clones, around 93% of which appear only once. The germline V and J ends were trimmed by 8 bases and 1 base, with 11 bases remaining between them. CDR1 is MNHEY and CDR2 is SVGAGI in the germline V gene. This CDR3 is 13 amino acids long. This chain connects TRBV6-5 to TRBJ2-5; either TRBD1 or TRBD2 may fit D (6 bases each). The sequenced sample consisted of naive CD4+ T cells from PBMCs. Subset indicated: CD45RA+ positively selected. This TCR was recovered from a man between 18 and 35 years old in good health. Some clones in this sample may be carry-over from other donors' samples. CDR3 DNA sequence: TGTGCCAGCGGGCGGGACATCCAAGAGACCCAGTACTTC. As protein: CASGRDIQETQYF.